The 25 T cell receptor beta chains below come from one sample, sequenced in a study of T-cell reconstitution after alpha-beta-depleted transplantation in children. As it was prepared, the TCRbeta library received unique molecular identifiers. TCRdb fed the PCR reads into MiXCR, producing one record per CDR3 protein. Seen here are more than 450,000 distinct CDR3 sequences, about a sixth observed once, and the top ten hold 3.3%. The sequencing used PBMCs from the stem cell graft donor, collected from the stem cell graft. The receptors come from a human donor who donated a stem cell graft to a child with acute lymphoblastic leukemia.

The rearrangement links TRBV29-1 to TRBJ2-1; D is perhaps TRBD2 (6 bases). CDR3 length: 10 residues. V lost 6 bases, J lost 10 bases, and 10 bases lay in between. Germline assignment: CDR1 SQVTM and CDR2 ANQGSEA. CDR3 sequence (DNA): TGCAGCGTCACGGGAGCCGAGCAGTTCTTC. Its translation: CSVTGAEQFF.

This clonotype was seen a few times. This sequence joins TRBV29-1 and TRBJ2-5; no clear D gene. Deletions cut 7 bases from V and 5 bases from J, with 8 bases between. This CDR3 has 10 residues. Looked up from germline, CDR1 is SQVTM and CDR2 is ANQGSEA. CDR3 DNA: TGCAGCGGGGGTGAGGAGACCCAGTACTTC. Protein: CSGGEETQYF. The whole variable domain, remainder taken from reference TRBV29-1 and TRBJ2-5, is SAVISQKPSRDICQRGTSLTIQCQVDSQVTMMFWYRQQPGQSLTLIATANQGSEATYESGFVIDKFPISRPNLTFSTLTVSNMSPEDSSIYLCSGGEETQYFGPGTRLLVL.

The chain is built from TRBV5-1 and TRBJ2-3, with TRBD2 identical over 11 bases. The CDR3 totals 17 residues. Germline CDR1 is SGHRS and CDR2 is YFSETQ. Trimming removed 4 bases from V and 3 bases from J; junction bases left unmatched: 10. The CDR3 region has the DNA TGCGCCAGCAGCCCCCCCCTAGCGGGAGGACAGACAGATACGCAGTATTTT. The encoded protein is CASSPPLAGGQTDTQYF.

For the CDR3, the DNA is TGCGCCAGCAGCCAAGGTCCGGAGGGCGGGACAGATACGCAGTATTTT. It codes for CASSQGPEGGTDTQYF. V is TRBV4-1 and J is TRBJ2-3; a weak D match, TRBD2 (6 bases). V dropped 1 base and J dropped 3 bases, with 14 bases sitting between them. CDR3 size: 16 residues. In germline, CDR1 is MGHRA, CDR2 YSYEKL.

This chain links TRBV12-3 or TRBV12-4 with TRBJ2-4; D remains ambiguous. V was shortened by 5 bases and J by 3 bases, with 14 bases between the two germline ends. This CDR3 comprises 15 residues. The DNA of the CDR3 is TGTGCCAGCAGTCTAAGGGTCCCGATCAAAAACATTCAGTACTTC. Translating it yields CASSLRVPIKNIQYF.

The chain employs TRBV24-1 and TRBJ2-5; TRBD1 matches 8 bases. This CDR3 contains 15 residues. The germline gives CDR1 KGHDR, CDR2 SFDVKD. V shed 3 bases and J 2 bases; nucleotides not matched to a gene: 4. In DNA form, the CDR3 reads TGTGCCACCAGTGATCCGGGACAGGATCAAGAGACCCAGTACTTC. Translated, it gives CATSDPGQDQETQYF.

In its sample, this clonotype was seen once. This rearrangement joins TRBV5-1 to TRBJ2-5, with a possible D match to TRBD2 (6 bases). V lost 0 bases, J lost 4 bases, and 10 bases lay in between. This CDR3 region has 14 residues. Germline lookup yields CDR1 SGHRS and CDR2 YFSETQ. In nucleotides, the CDR3 is TGCGCCAGCAGCTTGGCCGGGAGCCCAGAGACCCAGTACTTC. It yields the protein CASSLAGSPETQYF.

The chain has TRBV12-3 or TRBV12-4 and TRBJ2-6; D might be TRBD2 (5 bases). This CDR3 has 16 residues. V lost 2 bases and J lost 4, with 12 bases in between. CDR3: CASSLTGIQGANVLTF. In DNA, the CDR3 is TGTGCCAGCAGTTTAACCGGGATCCAAGGGGCCAACGTCCTGACTTTC.

This chain connects TRBV5-1 to TRBJ1-6; tentatively, D is TRBD1 (6 bases). The germline V and J ends were trimmed by 4 bases and 4 bases, with 15 bases remaining between them. Germline CDR1 is SGHRS and CDR2 is YFSETQ. The CDR3 is made up of 16 amino acids. The DNA for the CDR3 is TGCGCCAGCAGCGCGGACAGCGTGGGGTATAATTCACCCCTCCACTTT. This sequence encodes CASSADSVGYNSPLHF.

This clonotype was recorded a few times. The gene calls are TRBV4-2 and TRBJ2-1, with 10 bases matching TRBD2. J was trimmed by 10 bases and V by 1 base; bases with no gene match: 1. Per germline, CDR1 LGHNA and CDR2 YNFKEQ. The CDR3 consists of 13 residues. The DNA of the CDR3 is TGTGCCAGCAGCCAAGGGACTAGCGGCGAGCAGTTCTTC. Its protein product is CASSQGTSGEQFF.

V usage is TRBV10-2 and J usage is TRBJ2-7; D is unresolved. Germline loops: CDR1 WSHSY, CDR2 SAAADI. CDR3 length equals 11 residues. Trimming removed 3 bases at V and 4 bases at J, with 4 bases between. CDR3 loop: CASSDRYEQYF. DNA for the CDR3: TGCGCCAGCAGTGACAGATACGAGCAGTACTTC.

This chain joins TRBV7-9 and TRBJ2-3; D is ambiguous. In germline, CDR1 is SEHNR, CDR2 FQNEAQ (reference sequence). This CDR3 spans 15 amino acids. Trimming took off 5 bases at V and 0 bases at J, with 12 bases between the two ends. The CDR3 sequence is CASSPLRLSTDTQYF. The DNA for the CDR3 is TGTGCCAGCAGCCCGCTCCGGCTTAGCACAGATACGCAGTATTTT.

The V and J genes are TRBV5-1 and TRBJ2-5; 7 nucleotides line up with TRBD1. Germline lookup yields CDR1 SGHRS and CDR2 YFSETQ. The J segment lost 5 bases and the V segment lost 4 bases, leaving 8 bases of the junction unmatched. The CDR3 is made up of 14 amino acids. In DNA form, the CDR3 reads TGCGCCAGCAGCCCCACGACAGGGATTGAGACCCAGTACTTC. Protein sequence: CASSPTTGIETQYF.

Only a few counts were recorded for this clonotype. This chain uses TRBV23-1 with TRBJ2-5; 11 nucleotides line up with TRBD2. TRBV23-1 is an ORF, with its function uncertain. With 1 base clipped from V and 5 bases from J, the junction kept 3 bases outside the gene matches. The CDR3 length is 15 residues. The CDR3 sequence: CASSQCSGRGETQYF. The CDR3, as DNA: TGCGCCAGCAGTCAATGTAGCGGGAGGGGCGAGACCCAGTACTTC.

The V and J genes are TRBV24-1 and TRBJ2-7, with 7 bases identical to TRBD1. The CDR3 consists of 16 residues. V trimming: 5 bases; J trimming: 0 bases; junction bases outside the gene matches: 9. CDR1 and CDR2 from the germline V gene are KGHDR and SFDVKD. CDR3 sequence (DNA): TGTGCCACCAGTGGAGAAGGGACAGAAAACTCCTACGAGCAGTACTTC. Amino acid sequence: CATSGEGTENSYEQYF.

This clonotype was seen more than once but under ten times. The chain uses TRBV5-1 and TRBJ2-1, with TRBD2 identical over 9 bases. After removal of 4 bases from V and 7 bases from J, the junction contained 15 bases not matched to a gene. Per the germline V gene, CDR1 is SGHRS and CDR2 is YFSETQ. This CDR3 comprises 17 residues. The CDR3 DNA reads TGCGCCAGCAGCCCCTCTGGCGCGGGAGGGCCTCAGAATGAGCAGTTCTTC. Translating gives CASSPSGAGGPQNEQFF.

The V gene is TRBV12-3 or TRBV12-4, the J gene TRBJ2-3, with TRBD2 matching 7 bases. The CDR3 is 15 residues long. The ends lost 2 bases at V and 3 bases at J; junction bases unmatched: 5. CDR3: CASSLWREWTDTQYF. The DNA for the CDR3 is TGTGCCAGCAGTTTATGGCGGGAGTGGACAGATACGCAGTATTTT.

The sample holds a few counts of this clonotype. J is TRBJ2-2 and V is TRBV29-1; 7 nucleotides agree with TRBD1. The V segment lost 6 bases and the J segment 2 bases; nucleotides outside the gene matches: 3. The length of the CDR3 is 13 residues. CDR1 is SQVTM and CDR2 is ANQGSEA in the germline V gene. Here the CDR3 reads CSVTGANTGELFF. CDR3 bases: TGCAGCGTAACAGGGGCAAACACCGGGGAGCTGTTTTTT.

This clonotype has a handful of counts. This chain connects TRBV9 to TRBJ2-2; the match to TRBD2 covers 9 bases. V shed 0 bases and J 7 bases; nucleotides not matched to a gene: 4. Per germline, CDR1 SGDLS and CDR2 YYNGEE. There are 15 residues in the CDR3. The DNA for the CDR3 is TGTGCCAGCAGCGTAGGCGGGAGGGCCGGCGGGGAGCTGTTTTTT. Its translation: CASSVGGRAGGELFF.

This clonotype was seen only a few times. The rearrangement joins TRBV5-1 to TRBJ1-3, with 9 bases fitting TRBD1. The CDR3 totals 16 residues. From germline, CDR1 is SGHRS and CDR2 YFSETQ. V lost 4 bases and J lost 2; bases outside the gene matches: 7. CDR3 protein: CASSTTGGATGNTIYF. The CDR3 DNA is TGCGCCAGCAGCACAACAGGGGGCGCAACTGGAAACACCATATATTTT.

The chain recombines TRBV29-1 with TRBJ1-2; 9 bases agree with TRBD1. The junction had 2 bases not matched to a gene; V was cut back by 0 bases and J by 6 bases. The CDR3 extends over 13 amino acids. Germline V gives CDR1 SQVTM, CDR2 ANQGSEA. CDR3 nucleotides: TGCAGCGTTGAAGAACAGGGGGCGAATGGCTACACCTTC. Translating gives CSVEEQGANGYTF.

Only a few counts were recorded for this clonotype. The gene calls are TRBV29-1 and TRBJ1-2, with 10 bases aligning to TRBD1. From germline, CDR1 is SQVTM and CDR2 ANQGSEA. The CDR3 runs 14 residues. J gave up 5 bases and V 2 bases, and 5 bases lay outside the gene matches. The CDR3, as DNA: TGCAGCGTTGAACGACAGGGGGCGGGGTATGGCTACACCTTC. Its protein product is CSVERQGAGYGYTF.

V gene TRBV10-1 combines with J gene TRBJ1-2; unclear D gene. The CDR3 is 13 residues long. V dropped 3 bases and J dropped 4 bases, with 9 bases sitting between them. Germline CDR1 reads WNHNN; CDR2 reads SYGVQD (reference sequence). The CDR3 loop reads CASSDSYSYGYTF. The CDR3 DNA is TGCGCCAGCAGTGACTCTTACAGCTATGGCTACACCTTC.

A few counts support this clonotype. The gene calls are TRBV6-6 and TRBJ2-7; a possible D gene is TRBD2 (6 bases). Deletions cut 5 bases from V and 0 bases from J, with 8 bases between. This CDR3 spans 13 amino acids. The germline V gene encodes CDR1 MNHNY and CDR2 SVGAGI (reference sequence). CDR3 region: CASSGTYSYEQYF. The CDR3 DNA follows: TGTGCCAGCAGTGGGACTTACTCCTACGAGCAGTACTTC.

This clonotype has just a few counts. The chain links TRBV20-1 to TRBJ2-7; D tentatively fits TRBD1 or TRBD2 (5 bases each). V was pared by 7 bases and J by 4 bases, with 11 bases between. CDR1 DFQATT and CDR2 SNEGSKA come from the germline V gene (reference sequence). The CDR3 has 11 amino acids. The CDR3: CSEGTTYEQYF. CDR3 DNA: TGCAGTGAGGGGACCACATACGAGCAGTACTTC.